This T cell receptor (beta chain) was recovered during a study of T-cell reconstitution after alpha-beta-depleted transplantation in children (dated by TCRdb to about 2016). About the full investigation: Using TCR repertoire profiling, the study quantitatively followed how T-cell immune reconstitution unfolded in children after TCRalphabeta/CD19-depleted allogeneic hematopoietic cell transplantation. Broad study findings and their caveats: In some patients, the high TCRbeta diversity seen at day 60 was put down to recipient T cells and intrathymic progenitors that had survived conditioning. The apparently early alphabetaT-cell count recovery about two months after transplant was reportedly dependent on only several hundred rapidly expanded clones derived from non-depleted graft cells. Hyperexpanded clone frequencies declined over subsequent months; after one year, T-cell counts and TCRbeta diversity were mostly attributed to newly produced T cells.

This clonotype was detected many times. It has no known antigen specificity. Base quality data are lacking; no much larger clone is found one base away. Read against the paper, the sample's treatment or condition label means: allogeneic hematopoietic cell transplantation with graft depleted of TCRalphabeta T cells and CD19 B cells. Transplant recipients were children who received TCRalphabeta/CD19-depleted allogeneic hematopoietic cell grafts. The library relied on PCR. Sequencer: Illumina HiSeq 2500. Molecular barcoding was employed in the preparation of TCR libraries, with unique molecular identifiers being used to normalize TCRbeta repertoire quantification. TCRdb redid the processing of the public reads, applying fastp at Q25 and MiXCR, and retained in-frame beta chains. Rows are unified per CDR3 protein, each entry keeping the most common DNA and genes. The sample records about 200,000 distinct CDR3 sequences, approximately 8.4% of which are singletons. The ten largest make up 35% of the sample.

The source material was PBMCs, mostly from graft donor cells, sampled 360 days after TCRalphabeta/CD19-depleted stem cell transplant. The sequence was obtained from a male patient between 2 and 10 years old who had a stem cell transplant for acute myeloid leukemia, so the T cells may come from the graft donor.

The DNA reads as follows: TGTGCCAGCAGCCTGTTGTTTCGGGTGGAGACCCAGTACTTC. This yields the protein CASSLLFRVETQYF. Here the chain combines TRBV5-5 and TRBJ2-5, with the D gene too uncertain to name. Measured from the cysteine to the phenylalanine, the CDR3 is 14 residues long. Only the CDR3 part of the read is kept: 42 bases, read in frame from the first base. Trimming removed 4 bases from V and 5 bases from J, leaving 15 bases between the germline ends. From a lookup of the germline V gene (reference sequence), CDR1 and CDR2 are SGHKS and YYEKEE.